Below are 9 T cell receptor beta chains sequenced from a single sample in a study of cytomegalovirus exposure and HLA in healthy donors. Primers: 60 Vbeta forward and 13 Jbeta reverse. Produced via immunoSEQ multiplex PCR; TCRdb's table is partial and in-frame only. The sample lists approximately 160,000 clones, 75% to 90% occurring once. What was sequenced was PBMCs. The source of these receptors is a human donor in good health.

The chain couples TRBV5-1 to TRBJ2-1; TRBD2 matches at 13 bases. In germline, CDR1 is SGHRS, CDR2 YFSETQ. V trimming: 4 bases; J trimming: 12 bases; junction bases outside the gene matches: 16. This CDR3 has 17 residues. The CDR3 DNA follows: TGCGCCAGCAGCCTAGGATCGACTAGCGGGGGGACACAAAGGCAGTTCTTC. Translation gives CASSLGSTSGGTQRQFF.

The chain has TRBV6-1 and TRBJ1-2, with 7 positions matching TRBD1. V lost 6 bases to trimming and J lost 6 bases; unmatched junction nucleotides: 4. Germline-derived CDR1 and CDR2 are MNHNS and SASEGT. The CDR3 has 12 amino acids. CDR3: CASSGTEDGYTF. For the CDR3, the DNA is TGTGCCAGCAGCGGGACAGAGGATGGCTACACCTTC.

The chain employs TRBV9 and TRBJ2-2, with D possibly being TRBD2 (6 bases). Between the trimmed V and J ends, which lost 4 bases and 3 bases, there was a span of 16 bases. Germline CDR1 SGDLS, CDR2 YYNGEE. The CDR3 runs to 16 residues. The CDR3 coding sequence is TGTGCCAGCAGCCCCCGGGGGATGGAATACACCGGGGAGCTGTTTTTT. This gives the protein CASSPRGMEYTGELFF.

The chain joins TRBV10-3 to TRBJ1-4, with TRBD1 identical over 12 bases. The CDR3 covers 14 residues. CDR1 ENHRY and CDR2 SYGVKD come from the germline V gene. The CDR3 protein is CASRGDRGHEKLFF. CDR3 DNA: TGTGCGTCTAGAGGGGACAGGGGGCATGAAAAACTGTTTTTT.

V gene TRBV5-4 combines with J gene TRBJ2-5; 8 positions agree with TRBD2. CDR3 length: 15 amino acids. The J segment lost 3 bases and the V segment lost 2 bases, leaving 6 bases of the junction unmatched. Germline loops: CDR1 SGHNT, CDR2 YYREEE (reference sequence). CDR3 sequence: CASSFLELAEETQYF. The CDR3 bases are TGTGCCAGCAGCTTTTTGGAACTAGCGGAAGAGACCCAGTACTTC.

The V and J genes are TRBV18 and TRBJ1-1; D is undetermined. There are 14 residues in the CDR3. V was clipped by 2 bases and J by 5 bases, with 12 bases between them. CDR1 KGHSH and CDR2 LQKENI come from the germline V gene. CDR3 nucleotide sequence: TGTGCCAGCTCACCAGGATCTTACGGGACTGAAGCTTTCTTT. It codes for CASSPGSYGTEAFF.

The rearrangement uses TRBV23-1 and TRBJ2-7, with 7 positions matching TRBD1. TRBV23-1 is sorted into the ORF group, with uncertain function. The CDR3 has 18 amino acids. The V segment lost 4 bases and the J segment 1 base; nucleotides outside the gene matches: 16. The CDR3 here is CASSLEEPGQRESYEQYF. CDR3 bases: TGCGCCAGCAGTCTAGAGGAACCGGGACAGAGAGAATCCTACGAGCAGTACTTC.

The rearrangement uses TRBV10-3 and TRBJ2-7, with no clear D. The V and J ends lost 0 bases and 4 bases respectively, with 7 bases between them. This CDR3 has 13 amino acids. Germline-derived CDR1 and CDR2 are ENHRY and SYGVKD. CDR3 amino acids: CAISESSDYEQYF. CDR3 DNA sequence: TGTGCCATCAGTGAGTCGAGCGATTACGAGCAGTACTTC.

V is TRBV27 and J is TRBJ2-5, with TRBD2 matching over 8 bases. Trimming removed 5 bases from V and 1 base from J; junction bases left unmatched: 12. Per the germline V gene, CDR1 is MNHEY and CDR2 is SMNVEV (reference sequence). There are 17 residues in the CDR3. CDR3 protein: CASSDGLAGFSQETQYF. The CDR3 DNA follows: TGTGCCAGCAGTGATGGACTAGCAGGATTTTCCCAAGAGACCCAGTACTTC.